These 28 T cell receptor beta chains share one sample of origin, sequenced in a study of shared clonotypes between healthy human individuals. Libraries were prepared by immunoSEQ multiplex PCR; TCRdb keeps only in-frame clonotypes and omits some of them. This table has about 820,000 clones, around 93% appearing once. CD45RO-negative cells were positively selected for CCR7, leaving out terminally differentiated effector memory CD45RA+ cells. Material: naive CD8+ T cells sorted from blood. The receptor set was obtained from a man aged 25 to 40 in good health.

The rearrangement links TRBV15 to TRBJ2-5; TRBD2 aligns across 9 bases. The trim removed 0 bases at V and 4 bases at J, leaving 18 bases unmatched. Per the germline V gene, CDR1 is LNHNV and CDR2 is YYDKDF (reference sequence). This CDR3 comprises 20 residues. The CDR3 DNA follows: TGTGCCACCAGCAGAGATACGGTCCGTCTCGCGGGAGGGCGACGAGAGACCCAGTACTTC. It encodes CATSRDTVRLAGGRRETQYF.

In DNA, the CDR3 is TGTGCCAGCAGCGTAGTGTCCCAGGTTTCTGGGGAGCTGTTTTTT. Encoded protein: CASSVVSQVSGELFF. The genes are TRBV9 and TRBJ2-2; D ambiguous. The germline V gene encodes CDR1 SGDLS and CDR2 YYNGEE. Trimming stripped 0 bases from V and 8 bases from J, with 14 bases between. The CDR3 contains 15 residues.

Concerning this clone: Relative to the germline gene, one junction end is altered; a read error may explain this. The rearrangement links TRBV9 to TRBJ2-1; 7 bases line up with TRBD1. The CDR3 has 13 residues. CDR1 SGDLS and CDR2 YYNGEE come from the germline V gene. CDR3 DNA: TGTGCCAGCAGCGTTGGTCCTCTGGACAGGTCACTCTTC. Residues: CASSVGPLDRSLF.

Of note for this clone: Other DNA variants within this sample encode the same CDR3. The rearrangement links TRBV20-1 to TRBJ2-1; D remains ambiguous. The ends were cut back, 0 bases at V and 10 bases at J, with 7 bases in the middle. Per the germline V gene, CDR1 is DFQATT and CDR2 is SNEGSKA (reference sequence). This CDR3 region has 11 residues. Here the CDR3 DNA reads TGCAGTGCTAGAGATGTGGGCGAGCAGTTCTTC. It is translated as CSARDVGEQFF.

V and J are TRBV2 and TRBJ2-3; the D is unclear. This CDR3 spans 11 amino acids. Germline lookup yields CDR1 SNHLY and CDR2 FYNNEI. With 8 bases removed from V and 6 bases from J, the gap between germline ends came to 9 bases. CDR3 residues: CASGWMDTQYF. CDR3 DNA sequence: TGTGCCAGCGGCTGGATGGATACGCAGTATTTT.

The chain joins TRBV4-3 to TRBJ2-1; D gene unclear. The CDR3 is 15 amino acids. V was trimmed by 0 bases and J by 8 bases, leaving 14 bases between them. Germline V gene data show CDR1 as LGHNA and CDR2 as YSLEER. The CDR3 region is CASSQDSSGDYEQFF. CDR3 in DNA: TGCGCCAGCAGCCAAGATAGTTCGGGCGACTATGAGCAGTTCTTC.

With regard to this clone: Other DNA variants within this sample encode the same CDR3. The CDR3 bases are TGTGCCAGCAGTTCGGGGGTCAGAACCTACGAGCAGTACTTC. Translation gives CASSSGVRTYEQYF. The rearrangement links TRBV27 to TRBJ2-7, with D possibly being TRBD2 (6 bases). There are 14 residues in the CDR3. The V end lost 4 bases, the J end lost 2 bases, and 12 bases lay between the germline ends. From germline, CDR1 is MNHEY and CDR2 SMNVEV (reference sequence).

This rearrangement joins TRBV7-3 to TRBJ2-3; the match to TRBD2 covers 7 bases. In germline, CDR1 is SGHTA, CDR2 FQGTGA. The CDR3 spans 16 residues. After removal of 5 bases from V and 4 bases from J, the junction contained 12 bases not matched to a gene. The CDR3 DNA sequence: TGTGCCAGCAGCCCTCGGGGAGGGAGGGCCGCAGATACGCAGTATTTT. Encoded protein: CASSPRGGRAADTQYF.

The rearrangement joins TRBV7-8 to TRBJ2-1; 10 positions match TRBD1. This CDR3 region has 15 residues. Losses at the gene ends were 6 bases for V and 10 bases for J; bases not matched to a gene: 12. From germline, CDR1 is SGHVS and CDR2 FQNEAQ. The DNA for the CDR3 is TGTGCCAGCAGGAAACCGCGGGACAGGGGTACGGAGCAGTTCTTC. It specifies CASRKPRDRGTEQFF.

The V and J genes are TRBV11-1 and TRBJ2-1; D unclear. The CDR3 runs 14 residues. Between the trimmed V and J ends, which lost 7 bases and 3 bases, there was a span of 13 bases. Germline CDR1 SGHAT, CDR2 FQDESV (reference sequence). CDR3 in amino acids: CASTPVQFYNEQFF. The CDR3, as DNA: TGTGCCAGCACCCCGGTACAGTTCTACAATGAGCAGTTCTTC.

Only one count was recorded for this clone. The chain combines TRBV11-2 with TRBJ1-1; D ambiguous. The germline V and J ends were trimmed by 4 bases and 1 base, with 10 bases remaining between them. Germline CDR1 and CDR2: SGHAT and FQNNGV. The CDR3 has 14 residues. CDR3: CASSSPEQNTEAFF. CDR3 nucleotides: TGTGCCAGCAGCTCCCCCGAACAGAACACTGAAGCTTTCTTT.

This clone was counted once. The genes are TRBV6-5 and TRBJ2-1; 9 nucleotides match TRBD2. The germline gives CDR1 MNHEY, CDR2 SVGAGI. The CDR3 consists of 16 residues. The junction had 6 bases not matched to a gene; V was cut back by 0 bases and J by 6 bases. The CDR3 loop is CASSYSRLAGPNEQFF. For the CDR3, the DNA is TGTGCCAGCAGTTACTCGAGGCTAGCGGGACCCAATGAGCAGTTCTTC.

Only one count was recorded for this clone. The chain employs TRBV9 and TRBJ1-2; 9 bases fit TRBD1. The CDR3 has 15 residues. V lost 4 bases, J lost 1 base, and 5 bases stayed unmatched. Germline values: CDR1 SGDLS, CDR2 YYNGEE. Here the CDR3 reads CASSSTGGDNYGYTF. In nucleotides, the CDR3 is TGTGCCAGCAGCTCAACAGGGGGCGATAACTATGGCTACACCTTC.

In the case of this clone: Additional DNA sequences in this sample encode the identical CDR3. The rearrangement links TRBV7-9 to TRBJ2-7; D unclear. CDR3 length: 12 amino acids. Per germline, CDR1 SEHNR and CDR2 FQNEAQ (reference sequence). Trimming took 1 base from V and 3 from J, leaving 4 bases between them. CDR3 coding DNA: TGTGCCAGCAGCTTAGGGGACTACGAGCAGTACTTC. Its protein product is CASSLGDYEQYF.

The V call is TRBV19, the J call TRBJ1-4; 10 nucleotides agree with TRBD1. Germline V gives CDR1 LNHDA, CDR2 SQIVND (reference sequence). Unmatched junction bases numbered 3, after V lost 3 bases and J lost 5 bases. The CDR3 is 15 residues long. CDR3: CASSMRDRGNEKLFF. CDR3 nucleotides: TGTGCCAGTAGTATGAGGGACAGGGGCAATGAAAAACTGTTTTTT.

The rearrangement links TRBV6-6 to TRBJ2-2; D is undetermined. The V end was cut by 0 bases, the J end by 2 bases, with 10 bases between. The germline CDR1 and CDR2 sequences are MNHNY and SVGAGI (reference sequence). The length of the CDR3 is 16 residues. In DNA form, the CDR3 reads TGTGCCAGCAGTTACTCGGCAGCCTCCAACACCGGGGAGCTGTTTTTT. Encoded protein: CASSYSAASNTGELFF.

The rearrangement uses TRBV6-6 and TRBJ2-3; weak D call: TRBD1 (6 bases). The V and J ends lost 6 bases and 6 bases respectively, with 19 bases between them. The CDR3 has 15 residues. The germline V gene encodes CDR1 MNHNY and CDR2 SVGAGI (reference sequence). DNA for the CDR3: TGTGCCAGCAGGGATCGAGGTGGGGGCGCGGATACGCAGTATTTT. It translates to CASRDRGGGADTQYF.

This sequence joins TRBV4-3 and TRBJ1-5, with 8 bases that match TRBD1. CDR3 length: 14 amino acids. Trimming took 4 bases from V and 2 from J; bases not matched to a gene: 1. Germline V gives CDR1 LGHNA, CDR2 YSLEER. CDR3 in DNA: TGCGCCAGCAGCCTGGGACAGGGCAATCAGCCCCAGCATTTT. Protein: CASSLGQGNQPQHF.

This clone was counted once. The chain couples TRBV11-2 to TRBJ1-4, with D maybe TRBD1 (6 bases). The germline V and J ends were trimmed by 3 bases and 3 bases, with 17 bases remaining between them. This CDR3 spans 17 amino acids. Looked up from germline, CDR1 is SGHAT and CDR2 is FQNNGV. CDR3 in DNA: TGTGCCAGCAGCTTCACCCTTAGGGGGGTACCTAATGAAAAACTGTTTTTT. Amino acid sequence: CASSFTLRGVPNEKLFF. Full variable domain (missing parts from reference TRBV11-2 and TRBJ1-4): EAGVAQSPRYKIIEKRQSVAFWCNPISGHATLYWYQQILGQGPKLLIQFQNNGVVDDSQLPKDRFSAERLKGVDSTLKIQPAKLEDSAVYLCASSFTLRGVPNEKLFFGSGTQLSVL.

This chain joins TRBV18 and TRBJ1-5; D unclear. Between the trimmed V and J ends, which lost 6 bases and 4 bases, there was a span of 16 bases. The CDR3 contains 15 residues. Germline V gene data show CDR1 as KGHSH and CDR2 as LQKENI. CDR3 in DNA: TGTGCCAGCTCCTCACATCCCGATCGGAATCAGCCCCAGCATTTT. Amino acid sequence: CASSSHPDRNQPQHF. The full variable domain, in which reference TRBV18 and TRBJ1-5 provide the parts outside the CDR3, is NAGVMQNPRHLVRRRGQEARLRCSPMKGHSHVYWYRQLPEEGLKFMVYLQKENIIDESGMPKERFSAEFPKEGPSILRIQQVVRGDSAAYFCASSSHPDRNQPQHFGDGTRLSIL.

The gene calls are TRBV7-9 and TRBJ2-4, with D perhaps being TRBD1 or TRBD2 (5 bases each). Between the trimmed V and J ends, which lost 8 bases and 7 bases, there was a span of 15 bases. Germline V gene data show CDR1 as SEHNR and CDR2 as FQNEAQ (reference sequence). The length of the CDR3 is 13 residues. This CDR3 is CASQGPLGNIQYF. The CDR3, as DNA: TGTGCCAGCCAGGGACCCTTGGGGAACATTCAGTACTTC.

DNA for the CDR3: TGTGCCAGCAGGATAACAAAGAACACTGAAGCTTTCTTT. It codes for CASRITKNTEAFF. The rearrangement joins TRBV27 to TRBJ1-1; D uncertain. From germline, CDR1 is MNHEY and CDR2 SMNVEV (reference sequence). This CDR3 has 13 residues. The germline V and J ends were trimmed by 6 bases and 1 base, with 9 bases remaining between them.

This rearrangement joins TRBV7-9 to TRBJ2-5; 7 bases are shared with TRBD2. CDR3 size: 15 residues. From germline, CDR1 is SEHNR and CDR2 FQNEAQ (reference sequence). V shed 6 bases and J 4 bases; nucleotides not matched to a gene: 11. CDR3 in amino acids: CASRAGGGSLETQYF. DNA for the CDR3: TGTGCCAGCAGGGCCGGCGGCGGGAGTTTAGAGACCCAGTACTTC. The full variable domain, with the rest looked up from reference TRBV7-9 and TRBJ2-5, is DTGVSQNPRHKITKRGQNVTFRCDPISEHNRLYWYRQTLGQGPEFLTYFQNEAQLEKSRLLSDRFSAERPKGSFSTLEIQRTEQGDSAMYLCASRAGGGSLETQYFGPGTRLLVL.

The chain joins TRBV6-5 to TRBJ1-1; D is undetermined. The CDR3 runs to 13 residues. The V gene's germline CDR1 is MNHEY and CDR2 SVGAGI. The germline V and J ends were trimmed by 4 bases and 0 bases, with 6 bases remaining between them. CDR3 in amino acids: CASSWGLNTEAFF. The DNA of the CDR3 is TGTGCCAGCAGTTGGGGTCTGAACACTGAAGCTTTCTTT.

The chain employs TRBV19 and TRBJ2-1; 12 bases align to TRBD2. CDR3 size: 16 residues. Germline CDR1 reads LNHDA; CDR2 reads SQIVND (reference sequence). V was pared by 6 bases and J by 7 bases, with 10 bases of the junction left unmatched. The CDR3 sequence: CASSLAGGPGLNEQFF. For the CDR3, the DNA is TGTGCCAGTAGCCTAGCGGGAGGGCCAGGGTTGAATGAGCAGTTCTTC.

The V call is TRBV29-1, the J call TRBJ1-4; tentative D call: TRBD1 (5 bases). The CDR3 extends over 14 amino acids. Trimming removed 0 bases at V and 3 bases at J, with 8 bases between. CDR1 is SQVTM, CDR2 ANQGSEA, per germline. In nucleotides, the CDR3 is TGCAGCGTTGAAGATCTGGGGGCTAATGAAAAACTGTTTTTT. Encoded protein: CSVEDLGANEKLFF.

This chain uses TRBV5-6 with TRBJ1-5; D gene ambiguous. V lost 3 bases and J 4 bases, leaving 17 bases between the germline ends. CDR3 length: 16 amino acids. The germline V gene has CDR1 SGHDT and CDR2 YYEEEE. DNA of the CDR3: TGTGCCAGCAGCTCATGGACGGCCACCGATAATCAGCCCCAGCATTTT. Its protein product is CASSSWTATDNQPQHF.

The genes are TRBV7-6 and TRBJ2-7, with 13 bases fitting TRBD2. Germline V gene sequence: CDR1 SGHVS, CDR2 FNYEAQ. The V segment lost 0 bases and the J segment 5 bases; nucleotides outside the gene matches: 4. The CDR3 runs 16 residues. CDR3 amino acids: CASSLALLAGGDEQYF. The CDR3 DNA follows: TGTGCCAGCAGCTTAGCGCTACTAGCGGGAGGGGACGAGCAGTACTTC.